The clone carrying this T cell receptor beta chain has at least ten counts. The sample comes from a study of blood T cell repertoires in COVID-19. Study overall: Samples taken during acute and convalescent COVID-19 were collected in the United States, Italy and Spain. The analysed material was cDNA or gDNA that came from T cells, B-cell-depleted T cells, or PBMCs.

Per the authors' pipeline: Nucleated cell number was recorded as an estimate derived from reference gene primer amplification. The assay was immunoSEQ multiplex PCR, and TCRdb's table has in-frame clones only and misses some. V and J calls and clone size are those listed in that table; D and trimming were worked out from the DNA. The top ten hold roughly 3% of the sample, which has some 340,000 clones, over 70% seen once. From germline, CDR1 is LGHNA and CDR2 YNFKEQ. Losses at the gene ends were 4 bases for V and 4 bases for J; bases not matched to a gene: 17. The CDR3 covers 19 residues. The chain employs TRBV4-2 and TRBJ2-3; 10 bases line up with TRBD2. This sequence originates from a young man with active or convalescent COVID-19. Sequencing was performed on peripheral blood. DNA of the CDR3: TGTGCCAGCAGCCCCCTAGGAGCGGGAGGGCCGAATGTGGCAGATACGCAGTATTTT. As protein: CASSPLGAGGPNVADTQYF.